Shown below are 20 T cell receptor beta chains from a single sample sequenced in a study of blood T cell repertoires in COVID-19. TCRdb's table, derived via immunoSEQ multiplex PCR, lists solely in-frame clones and lacks some. The data hold roughly 70,000 clones, with approximately 89% observed a single time. Sequences were obtained from peripheral blood. Source of these receptors: a human donor in a cohort sampled during active COVID-19.

The rearrangement links TRBV27 to TRBJ1-2; maybe TRBD1 (5 bases). The CDR3 covers 14 residues. Germline CDR1 reads MNHEY; CDR2 reads SMNVEV (reference sequence). V lost 2 bases, J lost 6 bases, and 13 bases lay in between. CDR3 protein: CASSLAGGSDGYTF. The CDR3 DNA is TGTGCCAGCAGTTTAGCGGGGGGTTCGGATGGCTACACCTTC.

J is TRBJ1-1 and V is TRBV27; D possibly corresponds to TRBD1 (6 bases). The CDR3 covers 14 residues. CDR1 MNHEY and CDR2 SMNVEV come from the germline V gene (reference sequence). Trimming stripped 5 bases from V and 4 bases from J, with 14 bases between. This CDR3 is CASSPAGGATEAFF. CDR3 in DNA: TGTGCCAGCAGTCCGGCTGGGGGGGCCACTGAAGCTTTCTTT.

V usage is TRBV6-5 and J usage is TRBJ2-7, with TRBD1 matching over 8 bases. Trimming took 6 bases from V and 3 from J; bases not matched to a gene: 7. The CDR3 sequence is 14 residues long. The germline V gene has CDR1 MNHEY and CDR2 SVGAGI. The CDR3 protein is CASSRTGGGYEQYF. The CDR3 DNA sequence: TGTGCCAGCAGCCGAACAGGGGGAGGCTACGAGCAGTACTTC.

J is TRBJ2-7 and V is TRBV27, with 7 bases fitting TRBD1. V lost 4 bases, J lost 1 base, and 4 bases stayed unmatched. CDR1 MNHEY and CDR2 SMNVEV come from the germline V gene (reference sequence). This CDR3 is built from 14 residues. For the CDR3, the DNA is TGTGCCAGCAGTTATGGGACAGATTCCTACGAGCAGTACTTC. The encoded protein is CASSYGTDSYEQYF.

The chain is built from TRBV11-2 and TRBJ2-4, with D perhaps TRBD1 (5 bases). The CDR3 runs to 19 residues. The germline V gene encodes CDR1 SGHAT and CDR2 FQNNGV. V shed 4 bases and J shed 4 bases, with 26 bases lying between them. CDR3 DNA: TGTGCCAGCAGCTGGCCTTTGGGCAGGGAAACCCCAAAGAAAAACATTCAGTACTTC. This codes for CASSWPLGRETPKKNIQYF.

There are a few counts of this clone. V is TRBV11-2 and J is TRBJ1-1, with a weak D call TRBD1 (5 bases). The length of the CDR3 is 15 residues. V shed 5 bases and J shed 1 base, with 14 bases lying between them. Germline loops: CDR1 SGHAT, CDR2 FQNNGV. The CDR3 nucleotides read TGTGCCAGCAGCGCTCGAAGGGGAACGAACACTGAAGCTTTCTTT. It is translated as CASSARRGTNTEAFF. Full variable domain (missing parts from reference TRBV11-2 and TRBJ1-1): EAGVAQSPRYKIIEKRQSVAFWCNPISGHATLYWYQQILGQGPKLLIQFQNNGVVDDSQLPKDRFSAERLKGVDSTLKIQPAKLEDSAVYLCASSARRGTNTEAFFGQGTRLTVV.

Here the CDR3 reads CSVDSGGAGEQFF. In DNA form, the CDR3 reads TGCAGCGTAGACAGCGGGGGGGCGGGTGAGCAGTTCTTC. The J gene is TRBJ2-1, the V gene TRBV29-1; 10 nucleotides line up with TRBD2. The trim removed 6 bases at V and 9 bases at J, leaving 8 bases unmatched. This CDR3 spans 13 amino acids. Germline CDR1 is SQVTM and CDR2 is ANQGSEA.

There are a few counts of this clone. The V call is TRBV21-1, the J call TRBJ2-7; the tabulated D call, TRBD1, remains unverified against the DNA. TRBV21-1 is designated a pseudogene. The CDR3 extends over 14 amino acids. CDR3 nucleotide sequence: TGTGCCAGCAGCAAGGGTTCAGGGACCTACGAGCAGTACTTC. Its protein is CASSKGSGTYEQYF.

The chain is built from TRBV28 and TRBJ1-6; 11 bases fit TRBD1. Germline V gene lookup returns CDR1 MDHEN and CDR2 SYDVKM. V shed 5 bases and J 10 bases; nucleotides not matched to a gene: 4. The CDR3 runs to 14 residues. CDR3 in amino acids: CASSRTGGNSPLHF. As DNA, the CDR3 is TGTGCCAGCAGTAGGACAGGGGGCAACTCACCCCTCCACTTT. Combining the CDR3 with reference TRBV28 and TRBJ1-6 gives the whole variable domain DVKVTQSSRYLVKRTGEKVFLECVQDMDHENMFWYRQDPGLGLRLIYFSYDVKMKEKGDIPEGYSVSREKKERFSLILESASTNQTSMYLCASSRTGGNSPLHFGNGTRLTVT.

The CDR3 DNA reads as TGTGCCAGCAGTTACACGTTGCAGGGCAATGAAAAACTGTTTTTT. It encodes CASSYTLQGNEKLFF. The rearrangement uses TRBV6-2 or TRBV6-3 and TRBJ1-4; possibly TRBD1 for D (5 bases). Trimming removed 2 bases at V and 5 bases at J, with 12 bases between. This CDR3 contains 15 residues. Germline CDR1 is MNHEY and CDR2 is SVGEGT.

The V and J genes are TRBV9 and TRBJ1-2, with 10 bases identical to TRBD1. The V segment lost 3 bases and the J segment 3 bases; nucleotides outside the gene matches: 5. Germline CDR1 and CDR2: SGDLS and YYNGEE. This CDR3 spans 15 amino acids. CDR3 sequence reads: CASSARDRGDYGYTF. The CDR3 nucleotides are TGTGCCAGCAGCGCCCGGGACAGGGGTGACTATGGCTACACCTTC.

The chain recombines TRBV5-1 with TRBJ2-5, with TRBD1 identical over 10 bases. V trimming: 2 bases; J trimming: 4 bases; junction bases outside the gene matches: 8. Germline CDR1 SGHRS, CDR2 YFSETQ. CDR3 size: 16 residues. Written as DNA, the CDR3 is TGCGCCAGCAGCTTAGACCGACAGGGGGCGCGAGAGACCCAGTACTTC. This encodes CASSLDRQGARETQYF.

CDR3 sequence (DNA): TGCGCCAGCAGCTTGGATACAGGGTGGGTCGAGCAGTACTTC. Amino acids: CASSLDTGWVEQYF. The gene calls are TRBV5-1 and TRBJ2-7; maybe TRBD1 (6 bases). Germline V gene data show CDR1 as SGHRS and CDR2 as YFSETQ. With 0 bases removed from V and 6 bases from J, the gap between germline ends came to 13 bases. The length of the CDR3 is 14 residues.

CDR3 region: CSAVLYTEAFF. CDR3 DNA sequence: TGCAGTGCTGTTTTATACACTGAAGCTTTCTTT. V usage is TRBV20-1 and J usage is TRBJ1-1; D uncertain. The germline gives CDR1 DFQATT, CDR2 SNEGSKA (reference sequence). Trimming took off 5 bases at V and 3 bases at J, with 7 bases between the two ends. This CDR3 is 11 amino acids long.

The chain is built from TRBV18 and TRBJ1-4; TRBD1 aligns across 7 bases. J was trimmed by 4 bases and V by 2 bases; bases with no gene match: 7. The CDR3 runs 16 residues. Germline-derived CDR1 and CDR2 are KGHSH and LQKENI. The CDR3 DNA reads as TGTGCCAGCTCACCAGCTGAAGGGGGCCTTAATGAAAAACTGTTTTTT. Amino acids: CASSPAEGGLNEKLFF.

The chain recombines TRBV12-3 or TRBV12-4 with TRBJ2-7, with 9 bases aligning to TRBD1. Unmatched junction bases numbered 5, after V lost 5 bases and J lost 6 bases. The CDR3 spans 13 residues. The CDR3: CASSPGTGSEQYF. DNA of the CDR3: TGTGCCAGCAGTCCGGGGACAGGGTCCGAGCAGTACTTC.

The chain links TRBV5-6 to TRBJ1-6, with D perhaps TRBD1 (6 bases). The CDR3 covers 15 residues. V shed 4 bases and J shed 0 bases, with 8 bases lying between them. CDR1 and CDR2 (germline): SGHDT, YYEEEE. CDR3 amino acids: CASSGQSSYNSPLHF. The CDR3 bases are TGTGCCAGCAGCGGACAGAGCTCCTATAATTCACCCCTCCACTTT.

This sequence joins TRBV12-5 and TRBJ1-5; possibly TRBD1 for D (5 bases). V lost 0 bases to trimming and J lost 2 bases, with 14 bases between them. Germline lookup yields CDR1 LGHNT and CDR2 FRNRAP. CDR3 length: 17 residues. The CDR3 loop is CASGLVSGKYGNQPQHF. The CDR3 coding sequence is TGTGCTAGTGGTTTGGTATCAGGGAAGTACGGCAATCAGCCCCAGCATTTT.

The chain has TRBV4-1 and TRBJ2-7; D might be TRBD1 (7 bases). Between the trimmed V and J ends, which lost 1 base and 11 bases, there was a span of 18 bases. CDR3 length equals 14 residues. CDR1 is MGHRA and CDR2 is YSYEKL in the germline V gene. CDR3 in DNA: TGCGCCAGCAGCCAAGGTCAGGGGGGTCCGCAAAAGTACTTC. Its translation is CASSQGQGGPQKYF.

This chain uses TRBV7-3 with TRBJ1-6, with D tentatively TRBD1 (6 bases). Germline assignment: CDR1 SGHTA and CDR2 FQGTGA. The CDR3 runs to 15 residues. Trimming pared 8 bases from V and 8 bases from J, leaving 19 bases between. This CDR3 is CASSTTGTRDSPLHF. The CDR3 DNA follows: TGTGCCAGCTCCACTACCGGGACACGAGATTCACCCCTCCACTTT.